Below, 26 T cell receptor beta chains from the same sample are listed, as sequenced in a study of cytomegalovirus exposure and HLA in healthy donors. It was with 60 Vbeta and 13 Jbeta primers that the PCR ran. Clones were read by immunoSEQ multiplex PCR, and TCRdb kept only the in-frame ones, dropping some. This sample carries under 150,000 clones, about 84% of them seen once, and the ten largest clones take about 1%. Material for sequencing was PBMCs. The receptors here all came from a boy aged 5 to 17 in good health and CMV-seronegative.

This chain joins TRBV5-1 and TRBJ1-1; possible D gene TRBD1, 5 bases. Germline lookup yields CDR1 SGHRS and CDR2 YFSETQ. V was pared by 2 bases and J by 5 bases, with 16 bases between. CDR3 length: 15 residues. The CDR3 loop reads CASSLGGGGYTEAFF. DNA for the CDR3: TGCGCCAGCAGCTTAGGTGGGGGAGGATATACTGAAGCTTTCTTT.

The chain is built from TRBV19 and TRBJ2-1; 7 bases match TRBD1. This CDR3 is 16 amino acids long. Germline assignment: CDR1 LNHDA and CDR2 SQIVND (reference sequence). V was pared by 3 bases and J by 6 bases, with 11 bases of the junction left unmatched. The CDR3 region has the DNA TGTGCCAGTAGTATGGGTACCGGGACAGCACTCAATGAGCAGTTCTTC. Its translation is CASSMGTGTALNEQFF.

The genes are TRBV12-5 and TRBJ2-4; 10 bases match TRBD1. The CDR3 contains 16 residues. CDR1 is LGHNT, CDR2 FRNRAP, per germline. With 1 base clipped from V and 8 bases from J, the junction kept 8 bases outside the gene matches. The CDR3, as DNA: TGTGCTAGTGGTTTGGGAGACAGGGGGCGAAGCGACATTCAGTACTTC. Its protein is CASGLGDRGRSDIQYF.

This chain connects TRBV27 to TRBJ2-2, with D tentatively TRBD1 (6 bases). CDR3 size: 15 residues. Germline assignment: CDR1 MNHEY and CDR2 SMNVEV (reference sequence). Trimming stripped 6 bases from V and 3 bases from J, with 14 bases between. The CDR3 reads CASSPMGAHTGELFF. In nucleotides, the CDR3 is TGTGCCAGCAGCCCTATGGGGGCCCACACCGGGGAGCTGTTTTTT.

The chain couples TRBV7-2 to TRBJ1-1; D ambiguous. Trimming pared 3 bases from V and 3 bases from J, leaving 8 bases between. This CDR3 is 13 amino acids long. Per germline, CDR1 SGHTA and CDR2 FQGNSA. CDR3 sequence: CASSLGGDTEAFF. CDR3 bases: TGTGCCAGCAGCTTGGGCGGGGACACTGAAGCTTTCTTT.

Only a few counts were recorded for this clone. The chain recombines TRBV5-6 with TRBJ2-7; D call uncertain. The CDR3 length is 12 residues. V dropped 1 base and J dropped 1 base, with 3 bases sitting between them. Germline CDR1 SGHDT, CDR2 YYEEEE. The CDR3 loop is CASSLTSYEQYF. DNA of the CDR3: TGTGCCAGCAGCTTGACTTCCTACGAGCAGTACTTC. The full variable domain, with the rest looked up from reference TRBV5-6 and TRBJ2-7, is DAGVTQSPTHLIKTRGQQVTLRCSPKSGHDTVSWYQQALGQGPQFIFQYYEEEERQRGNFPDRFSGHQFPNYSSELNVNALLLGDSALYLCASSLTSYEQYFGPGTRLTVT.

The table lists this clone with a count of one. This rearrangement joins TRBV10-3 to TRBJ2-2; possibly TRBD2 for D (5 bases). Germline V gene lookup returns CDR1 ENHRY and CDR2 SYGVKD. Trimming left V 6 bases short and J 5 bases short, with 13 bases between. This CDR3 comprises 14 residues. As DNA, the CDR3 is TGTGCCATCAGGGCACTTGGGGAGACCGGGGAGCTGTTTTTT. Translating it yields CAIRALGETGELFF.

The chain couples TRBV19 to TRBJ2-2; D unresolved. Trimming left V 5 bases short and J 0 bases short, with 7 bases between. Per the germline V gene, CDR1 is LNHDA and CDR2 is SQIVND (reference sequence). There are 14 residues in the CDR3. The CDR3, as DNA: TGTGCCAGTAGTGCGCGCTCGAACACCGGGGAGCTGTTTTTT. Its protein product is CASSARSNTGELFF.

V gene TRBV11-3 combines with J gene TRBJ1-1; no definite D call. The CDR3 is made up of 15 amino acids. Germline CDR1 reads SGHNT; CDR2 reads YENEEA. V was shortened by 0 bases and J by 1 base, with 9 bases between the two germline ends. CDR3 residues: CASSLDPTKNTEAFF. The CDR3 coding sequence is TGTGCCAGCAGCTTAGATCCTACGAAGAACACTGAAGCTTTCTTT.

A note on this clone: The sample contains more than one DNA sequence encoding this CDR3. The chain links TRBV19 to TRBJ2-3, with 9 bases matching TRBD1. Germline CDR1 reads LNHDA; CDR2 reads SQIVND (reference sequence). The ends lost 6 bases at V and 3 bases at J; junction bases unmatched: 4. CDR3 length: 14 amino acids. The CDR3 region is CASRLTGGTDTQYF. The CDR3 bases are TGTGCCAGTAGGCTGACAGGGGGAACAGATACGCAGTATTTT. Filled out from reference TRBV19 and TRBJ2-3, the complete variable domain reads DGGITQSPKYLFRKEGQNVTLSCEQNLNHDAMYWYRQDPGQGLRLIYYSQIVNDFQKGDIAEGYSVSREKKESFPLTVTSAQKNPTAFYLCASRLTGGTDTQYFGPGTRLTVL.

This clone was observed a few times. V gene TRBV4-3 combines with J gene TRBJ2-7; no clear D gene. Between the trimmed V and J ends, which lost 0 bases and 2 bases, there was a span of 14 bases. The CDR3 consists of 16 residues. Looked up from germline, CDR1 is LGHNA and CDR2 is YSLEER. The CDR3: CASSQERAGFPYEQYF. In nucleotides, the CDR3 is TGCGCCAGCAGCCAAGAAAGAGCAGGTTTCCCCTACGAGCAGTACTTC.

The rearrangement links TRBV11-2 to TRBJ2-7, with a possible D match to TRBD2 (6 bases). Germline CDR1 is SGHAT and CDR2 is FQNNGV. V shed 1 base and J shed 2 bases, with 21 bases lying between them. This CDR3 comprises 18 residues. DNA for the CDR3: TGTGCCAGCAGCTTAGGTCCCTTAGCGGAAGGCCCCGCCTACGAGCAGTACTTC. Protein sequence: CASSLGPLAEGPAYEQYF.

The rearrangement uses TRBV5-1 and TRBJ2-5; D is unresolved. Germline V gene data show CDR1 as SGHRS and CDR2 as YFSETQ. Trimming stripped 4 bases from V and 4 bases from J, with 17 bases between. The CDR3 spans 15 residues. The CDR3 is CASSPLRVVPETQYF. The CDR3 nucleotides read TGCGCCAGCAGCCCTCTACGGGTGGTCCCAGAGACCCAGTACTTC.

This clone has only a few counts. The chain uses TRBV5-4 and TRBJ1-2, with D possibly being TRBD1 (5 bases). V lost 0 bases, J lost 4 bases, and 13 bases lay in between. The CDR3 has 15 residues. In germline, CDR1 is SGHNT, CDR2 YYREEE (reference sequence). DNA of the CDR3: TGTGCCAGCAGCTTGGAACAGGATGGTATCTATGGCTACACCTTC. It encodes CASSLEQDGIYGYTF. Full variable domain (remainder filled in from reference TRBV5-4 and TRBJ1-2): ETGVTQSPTHLIKTRGQQVTLRCSSQSGHNTVSWYQQALGQGPQFIFQYYREEENGRGNFPPRFSGLQFPNYSSELNVNALELDDSALYLCASSLEQDGIYGYTFGSGTRLTVV.

The rearrangement uses TRBV11-2 and TRBJ2-1; D is possibly TRBD1 (6 bases). V gave up 8 bases and J gave up 0 bases, with 14 bases separating them. CDR1 SGHAT and CDR2 FQNNGV come from the germline V gene. This CDR3 comprises 15 residues. Here the CDR3 DNA reads TGTGCCAGCTGCGAAGGACAGAGCTCCTACAATGAGCAGTTCTTC. Its translation is CASCEGQSSYNEQFF.

This sequence joins TRBV6-6 and TRBJ1-5; tentative D call: TRBD1 (6 bases). Germline assignment: CDR1 MNHNY and CDR2 SVGAGI (reference sequence). The germline V and J ends were trimmed by 10 bases and 0 bases, with 13 bases remaining between them. This CDR3 is built from 14 residues. The CDR3 here is CATQGHYSNQPQHF. DNA for the CDR3: TGTGCCACCCAGGGACACTATAGCAATCAGCCCCAGCATTTT.

V usage is TRBV7-9 and J usage is TRBJ2-2; the D gene is possibly TRBD1 (5 bases). The germline V and J ends were trimmed by 10 bases and 4 bases, with 13 bases remaining between them. Germline CDR1 SEHNR, CDR2 FQNEAQ (reference sequence). The CDR3 covers 13 residues. The CDR3 DNA reads TGTGCCACAAAGGGGTTGAGCACCGGGGAGCTGTTTTTT. Protein: CATKGLSTGELFF.

The chain is built from TRBV7-6 and TRBJ1-1, with D perhaps TRBD1 (5 bases). Trimming removed 1 base at V and 3 bases at J, with 12 bases between. The CDR3 contains 15 residues. Germline assignment: CDR1 SGHVS and CDR2 FNYEAQ. CDR3 in amino acids: CASSLDSDTDTEAFF. Written as DNA, the CDR3 is TGTGCCAGCAGCTTAGATTCGGACACGGACACTGAAGCTTTCTTT.

The chain uses TRBV7-9 and TRBJ2-7, with 11 positions matching TRBD1. The germline V gene encodes CDR1 SEHNR and CDR2 FQNEAQ (reference sequence). V trimming: 5 bases; J trimming: 4 bases; junction bases outside the gene matches: 7. This CDR3 contains 15 residues. The chain's CDR3 is CASSRRTGGSYEQYF. CDR3 bases: TGTGCCAGCAGCCGAAGGACAGGGGGCTCTTACGAGCAGTACTTC.

V usage is TRBV30 and J usage is TRBJ2-5, with D unresolved. The closer fit of TRBJ2-7 to the DNA end suggests the J call may be wrong. Germline CDR1 GTSNPN, CDR2 SVGIG (reference sequence). The CDR3 contains 14 residues. CDR3 region: CATRSVYSSYEQYF. The CDR3 DNA reads TGTGCTACCCGGTCTGTCTATAGCTCCTACGAGCAGTACTTC.

The J gene is TRBJ1-3, the V gene TRBV19; the D gene is possibly TRBD1 (5 bases). In germline, CDR1 is LNHDA, CDR2 SQIVND (reference sequence). Trimming shortened V by 7 bases and J by 7 bases, and 20 bases separated the two germline ends. This CDR3 has 15 residues. In DNA form, the CDR3 reads TGTGCCAGTACCGCGGGAGGGGCCTCACGGAACACCATATATTTT. It codes for CASTAGGASRNTIYF.

V and J are TRBV11-2 and TRBJ1-1; weak D call: TRBD1 (6 bases). The germline V and J ends were trimmed by 1 base and 10 bases, with 19 bases remaining between them. CDR1 and CDR2 (germline): SGHAT, FQNNGV. The CDR3 sequence is 15 residues long. The CDR3, as DNA: TGTGCCAGCAGCTTAGCTCGGTGGCAGGGGCGAGCAGCTTTCTTT. This encodes CASSLARWQGRAAFF.

The chain links TRBV29-1 to TRBJ2-1, with TRBD2 as a possible D gene (6 bases). The CDR3 loop spans 15 amino acids. V was trimmed by 1 base and J by 4 bases, leaving 14 bases between them. Germline V gives CDR1 SQVTM, CDR2 ANQGSEA. CDR3 bases: TGCAGCGTTGAAGGTTACCTAGCGCTATACAATGAGCAGTTCTTC. It specifies CSVEGYLALYNEQFF.

This sequence joins TRBV30 and TRBJ2-7; D is perhaps TRBD2 (6 bases). CDR3 length: 13 residues. In germline, CDR1 is GTSNPN, CDR2 SVGIG (reference sequence). Trimming shortened V by 4 bases and J by 0 bases, and 10 bases separated the two germline ends. CDR3: CAWKRGGSYEQYF. CDR3 coding DNA: TGTGCCTGGAAAAGGGGAGGCTCCTACGAGCAGTACTTC.

The V gene is TRBV10-3, the J gene TRBJ1-4, with TRBD1 matching 8 bases. V was pared by 3 bases and J by 8 bases, with 8 bases of the junction left unmatched. CDR1 and CDR2 (germline): ENHRY, SYGVKD. The CDR3 spans 15 residues. The CDR3 loop reads CAISDRTGLGEKLFF. The CDR3 DNA reads TGTGCCATCAGTGACCGGACAGGGCTAGGGGAAAAACTGTTTTTT.

The chain joins TRBV7-2 to TRBJ2-7, with 8 bases matching TRBD2. The CDR3 is 17 residues long. Losses at the gene ends were 4 bases for V and 4 bases for J; bases not matched to a gene: 15. CDR1 is SGHTA and CDR2 is FQGNSA in the germline V gene. The CDR3 coding sequence is TGTGCCAGCAGCTCCCATTACGGGGGACTAGACACGTACGAGCAGTACTTC. Protein product: CASSSHYGGLDTYEQYF. Based on the CDR3 plus reference TRBV7-2 and TRBJ2-7, the full variable domain is GAGVSQSPSNKVTEKGKDVELRCDPISGHTALYWYRQSLGQGLEFLIYFQGNSAPDKSGLPSDRFSAERTGGSVSTLTIQRTQQEDSAVYLCASSSHYGGLDTYEQYFGPGTRLTVT.